These T cell receptor beta chains were read from a single sample in a study of T-cell memory formation after mild COVID-19. TCRdb analysed the 5' RACE reads with MiXCR anew, one entry per CDR3 protein. The sample contains 100,000 to 150,000 distinct CDR3 sequences, more than 15% of which appear only once. The source material was PBMCs or a T cell subset sorted from them (not recorded which). The receptors shown here come from an adult woman who had mild COVID-19 (a few samples of this study predate the infection). Cell type and time point are not known. Each CDR3 is given with its conserved first and last residue. D genes are given only for firm matches. Only some rows state a clone size, as once, few, many or a class for expanded clones.

clone_size	v_call	d_call	j_call	cdr3_nt	cdr3_aa
NA	TRBV7-6	NA	TRBJ2-1	TGTGCCAGCAGCTTAGGTACCGGGACCCCTCCATCCAATGAGCAGTTCTTC	CASSLGTGTPPSNEQFF
NA	TRBV20-1	TRBD2	TRBJ2-1	TGCAGTGCTTCGGGACTAGCGGGGGTTATGGACAATGAGCAGTTCTTC	CSASGLAGVMDNEQFF
few	TRBV19	NA	TRBJ2-7	TGTGCCAGTAGTATAGGGGGGTTTTCGCTGACCTACGAGCAGTACTTC	CASSIGGFSLTYEQYF
NA	TRBV19	TRBD2	TRBJ2-1	TGTGCCAGTAGTGGGGAGGGAAATGAGCAGTTCTTC	CASSGEGNEQFF
few	TRBV6-2/TRBV6-3	NA	TRBJ2-3	TGTGCCAGCAGTTACACGGCGACTAGGTTTGAGGATACGCAGTATTTT	CASSYTATRFEDTQYF
few	TRBV28	NA	TRBJ2-7	TGTGCCAGCAGTTCACCGACGGTGCAGTACTTC	CASSSPTVQYF
few	TRBV5-1	TRBD2	TRBJ2-3	TGCGCCAGCAGCTTGGCTCTAGCGGGAGGGCCACAAGATACGCAGTATTTT	CASSLALAGGPQDTQYF
NA	TRBV27	NA	TRBJ2-5	TGTGCCAGCAAGGGACCACGAGGAGAGACCCAGTACTTC	CASKGPRGETQYF
few	TRBV12-3/TRBV12-4	NA	TRBJ2-7	TGTGCCAGCAGTTTAAATTTGGGGGCAGCGGGGTCCTACGAGCAGTACTTC	CASSLNLGAAGSYEQYF
NA	TRBV10-3	NA	TRBJ1-2	TGTGCCACGTCCTACAGGGTTAGAGTAGATGGCTACACCTTC	CATSYRVRVDGYTF
NA	TRBV3-1	NA	TRBJ1-1	TGTGCCAGCAGCCAAGATCGGAGGAGATCGGCTGAAGCTTTCTTT	CASSQDRRRSAEAFF
few	TRBV11-3	NA	TRBJ2-1	TGTGCCAGCAGCTTAGACGGGGCATCGAGCTCCTACAATGAGCAGTTCTTC	CASSLDGASSSYNEQFF
NA	TRBV18	TRBD1	TRBJ1-2	TGTGCCAGCTCACCCACCTACCCCTGGGACAGAACTAACTATGGCTACACCTTC	CASSPTYPWDRTNYGYTF
NA	TRBV6-2/TRBV6-3	NA	TRBJ2-2	TGTGCCAGCACCTACCCATCGTATAAGGGGTCCAACACCGGGGAGCTGTTTTTT	CASTYPSYKGSNTGELFF